This T cell receptor beta chain was obtained from a study of breast tumors, draining lymph nodes, adjacent tissues. General study points: Most tumor T cells seemingly derive from lymph node, then expand in tumor. Luminal-like breast cancer showed significantly greater tumor-nontumor repertoire similarity than basal-like breast cancer did. Tumor repertoires ranked between lymph nodes and nontumor tissue in diversity, with V and J gene preferences.

This clonotype showed up many times. As yet, its antigen is unknown. Samples came from axillary lymph nodes draining the breast cancer. Via MiXCR, TCRdb re-called the multiplex PCR reads, giving one row per CDR3 protein. The table lists 150,000 to 200,000 distinct CDR3 sequences, around 35% of them singletons. This clonotype originated in a female donor with breast cancer. Some clones in this sample may be carry-over from other donors' samples. The material sequenced was axillary lymph node tissue.

The CDR3 loop reads CAISEDSPRKYEQYF. CDR3 coding DNA: TGTGCCATCAGTGAAGATTCTCCACGCAAGTACGAGCAGTACTTC. The chain is built from TRBV10-3 and TRBJ2-7; D is undetermined. CDR3 length equals 15 residues. Germline V gene sequence: CDR1 ENHRY, CDR2 SYGVKD. V was trimmed by 3 bases and J by 4 bases, leaving 16 bases between them.